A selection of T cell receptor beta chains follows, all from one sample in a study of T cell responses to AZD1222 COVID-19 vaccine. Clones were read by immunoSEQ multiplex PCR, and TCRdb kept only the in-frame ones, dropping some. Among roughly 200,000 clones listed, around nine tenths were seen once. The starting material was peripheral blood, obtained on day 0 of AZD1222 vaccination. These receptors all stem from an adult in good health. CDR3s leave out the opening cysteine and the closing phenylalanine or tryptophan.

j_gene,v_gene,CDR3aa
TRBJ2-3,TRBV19,ASRPRGGLNTDTQY
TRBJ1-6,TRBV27,ASSSGTAYSPLH
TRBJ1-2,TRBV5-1,ASSLEADSNYGYT
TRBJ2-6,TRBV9,ASSGRQSSGANVLT
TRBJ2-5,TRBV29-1,SAHDWDQETQY
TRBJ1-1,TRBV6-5,ASSRQGRTEAF
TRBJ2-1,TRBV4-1,ASSPGTSSNNEQF
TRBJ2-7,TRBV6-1,ASSEVGLDEQY
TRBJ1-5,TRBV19,ASGIKGSGKRDGNQPQH
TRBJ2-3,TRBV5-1,ASSLRGLGTDTQY
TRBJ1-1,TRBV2,ASSEGVRGPEAF
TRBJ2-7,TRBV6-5,ASRDGLTYEQY
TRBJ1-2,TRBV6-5,ASSSRGQGGYT
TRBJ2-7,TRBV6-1,ASSEAAGPEQY
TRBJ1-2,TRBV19,ASKRGTYGYT
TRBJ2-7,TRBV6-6,ASSYSSGSGYEQY
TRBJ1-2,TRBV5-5,ASNRQGAGGYT
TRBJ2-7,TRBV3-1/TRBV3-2,ASSHAYEQY
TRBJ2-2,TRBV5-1,ASSLEGLRTGELF
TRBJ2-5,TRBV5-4,ASSLASGIAETQY
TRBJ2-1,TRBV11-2,ASSSTLVPSSYNEQF
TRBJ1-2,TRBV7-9,ASWSYGYT
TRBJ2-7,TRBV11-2,ASSLGDSGRSEQY
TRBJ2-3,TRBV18,ASSPDINYDTQY
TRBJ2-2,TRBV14,ASSQISAGRDGELF
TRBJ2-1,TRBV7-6,ASSLARLAGGPYNEQF
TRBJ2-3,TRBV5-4,ASSLKPRERTDTQY
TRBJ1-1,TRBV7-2,ASSSPTRDTEAF
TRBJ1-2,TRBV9,ASSAGTGSLLMYT
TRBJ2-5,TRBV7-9,ASSFLSGGLLETQY
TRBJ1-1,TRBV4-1,ASSQVGEGAF
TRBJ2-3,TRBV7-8,ASSLASGGGDTQY
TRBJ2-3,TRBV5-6,ASSLAGPPDTQY
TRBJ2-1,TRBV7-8,ASSWGQADNEQF
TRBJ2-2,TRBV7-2,ASSEDTGELF
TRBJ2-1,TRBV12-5,ASGSTSGQGRDEQF
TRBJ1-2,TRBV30,YAGGYT
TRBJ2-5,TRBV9,ASSTSQGAGQETQY
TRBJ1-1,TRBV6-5,ASSPGGGQAF
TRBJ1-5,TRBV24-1,ATSDSTGLGGHQPQH
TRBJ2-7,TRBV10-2,ASSEGGEQY
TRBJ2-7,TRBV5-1,ASSSTLYEQY
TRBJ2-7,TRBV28,ASTAGRVREQY
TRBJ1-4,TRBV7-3,ASSEGTGNEKLF
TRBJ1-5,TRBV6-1,ASSEDFRGMVSNQPQH